This TCR beta chain was observed in a study of blood T cells in healthy people across ages. Study-level information: Per two T cells, template switching captured roughly one barcoded beta molecule.

The sample holds a few counts of this clonotype. Its antigen remains unidentified. A second PCR of about 7 to 11 cycles used a sample-barcoded 5' primer and a J-beta primer mix. TCRdb processed the 5' RACE reads anew with MiXCR; each CDR3 protein has one entry. This sample has over a million distinct CDR3 sequences, with almost 60% found just once. Trimming removed 4 bases from V and 0 bases from J, with 11 bases in between. Germline CDR1 reads MNHEY; CDR2 reads SMNVEV (reference sequence). The CDR3 covers 15 residues. Whole-study results and caveats: Across samples, TCR beta diversity tracked strongly with naive T cell percentage.

The sequenced sample consisted of blood. The origin of this receptor is a man aged 18 to 30 in good health. The chain joins TRBV27 to TRBJ2-3, with TRBD2 as a possible D gene (6 bases). The DNA for the CDR3 is TGTGCCAGCAGTTGGGACTTCTCTAGCACAGATACGCAGTATTTT. Its translation: CASSWDFSSTDTQYF.